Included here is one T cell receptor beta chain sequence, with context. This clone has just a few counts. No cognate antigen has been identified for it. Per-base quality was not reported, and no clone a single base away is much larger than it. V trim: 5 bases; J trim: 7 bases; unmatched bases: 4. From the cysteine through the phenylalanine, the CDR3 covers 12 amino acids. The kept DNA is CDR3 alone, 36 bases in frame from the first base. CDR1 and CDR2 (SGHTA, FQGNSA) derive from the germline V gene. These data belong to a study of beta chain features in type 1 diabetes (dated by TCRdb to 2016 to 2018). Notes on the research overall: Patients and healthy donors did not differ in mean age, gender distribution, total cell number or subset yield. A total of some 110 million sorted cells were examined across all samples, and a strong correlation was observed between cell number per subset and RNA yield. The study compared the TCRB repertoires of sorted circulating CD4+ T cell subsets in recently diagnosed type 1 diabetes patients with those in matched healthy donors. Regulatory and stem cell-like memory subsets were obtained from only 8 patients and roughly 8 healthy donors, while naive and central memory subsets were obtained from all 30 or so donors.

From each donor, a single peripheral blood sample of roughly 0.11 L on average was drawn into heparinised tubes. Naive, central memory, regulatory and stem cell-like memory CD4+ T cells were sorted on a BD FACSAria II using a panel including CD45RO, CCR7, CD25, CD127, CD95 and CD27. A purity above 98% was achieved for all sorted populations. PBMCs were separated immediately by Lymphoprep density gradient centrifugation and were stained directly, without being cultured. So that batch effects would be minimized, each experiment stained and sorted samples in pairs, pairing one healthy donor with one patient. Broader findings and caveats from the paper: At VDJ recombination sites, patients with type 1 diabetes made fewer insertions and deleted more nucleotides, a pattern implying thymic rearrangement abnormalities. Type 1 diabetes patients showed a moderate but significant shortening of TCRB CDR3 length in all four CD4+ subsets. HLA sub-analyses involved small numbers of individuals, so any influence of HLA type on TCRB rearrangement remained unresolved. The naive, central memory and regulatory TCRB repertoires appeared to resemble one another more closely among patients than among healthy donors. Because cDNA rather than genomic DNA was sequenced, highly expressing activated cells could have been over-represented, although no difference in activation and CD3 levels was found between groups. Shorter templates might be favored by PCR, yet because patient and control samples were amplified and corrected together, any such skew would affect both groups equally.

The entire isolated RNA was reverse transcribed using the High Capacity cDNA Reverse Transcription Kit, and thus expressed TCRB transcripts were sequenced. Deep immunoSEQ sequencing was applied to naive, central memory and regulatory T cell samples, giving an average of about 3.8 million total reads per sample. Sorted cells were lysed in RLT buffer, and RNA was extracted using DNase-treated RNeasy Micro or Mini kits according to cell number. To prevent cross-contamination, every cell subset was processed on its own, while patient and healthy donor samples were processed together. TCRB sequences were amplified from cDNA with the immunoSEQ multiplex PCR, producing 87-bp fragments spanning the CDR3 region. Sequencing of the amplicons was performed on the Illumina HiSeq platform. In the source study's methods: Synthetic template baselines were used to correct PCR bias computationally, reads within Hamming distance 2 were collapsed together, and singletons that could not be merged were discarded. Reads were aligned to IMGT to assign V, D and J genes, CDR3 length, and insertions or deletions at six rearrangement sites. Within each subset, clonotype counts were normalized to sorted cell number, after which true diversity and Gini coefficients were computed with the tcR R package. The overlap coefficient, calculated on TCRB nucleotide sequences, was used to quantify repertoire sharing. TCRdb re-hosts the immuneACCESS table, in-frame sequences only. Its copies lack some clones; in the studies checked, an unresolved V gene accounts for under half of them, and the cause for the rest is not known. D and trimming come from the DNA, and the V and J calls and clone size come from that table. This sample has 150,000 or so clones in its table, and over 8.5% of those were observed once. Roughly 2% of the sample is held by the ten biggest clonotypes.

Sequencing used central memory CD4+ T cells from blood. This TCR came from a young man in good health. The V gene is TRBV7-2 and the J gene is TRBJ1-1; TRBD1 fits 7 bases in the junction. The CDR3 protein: CASSRDRLEAFF. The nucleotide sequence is TGTGCCAGCAGCCGGGACAGACTTGAAGCTTTCTTT.